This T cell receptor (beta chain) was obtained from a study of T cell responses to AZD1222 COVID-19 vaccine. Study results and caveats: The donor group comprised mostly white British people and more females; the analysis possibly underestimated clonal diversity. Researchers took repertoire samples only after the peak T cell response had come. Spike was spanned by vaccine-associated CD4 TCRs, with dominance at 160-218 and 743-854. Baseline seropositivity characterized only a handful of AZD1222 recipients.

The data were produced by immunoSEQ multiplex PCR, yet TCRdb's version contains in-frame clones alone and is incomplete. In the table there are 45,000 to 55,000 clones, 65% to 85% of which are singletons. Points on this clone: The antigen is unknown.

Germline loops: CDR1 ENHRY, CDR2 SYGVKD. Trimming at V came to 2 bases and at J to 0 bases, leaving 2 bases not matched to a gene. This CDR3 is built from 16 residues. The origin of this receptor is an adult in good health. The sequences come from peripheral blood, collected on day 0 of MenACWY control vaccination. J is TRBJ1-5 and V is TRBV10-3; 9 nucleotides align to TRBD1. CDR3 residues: CAISEGTGNSNQPQHF. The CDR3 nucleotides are TGTGCCATCAGTGAGGGGACAGGGAATAGCAATCAGCCCCAGCATTTT.